Given below is one TCR beta chain in context. This CDR3 has 12 amino acids. V lost 1 base and J 7 bases, leaving 8 bases between the germline ends. Germline CDR1 is SGHNT and CDR2 is YYREEE (reference sequence). These data are taken from a study of OX40 agonist ivuxolimab in advanced cancers. Across the study: Intravenous ivuxolimab at 0.01 to 10 mg/kg was given to patients every 2 weeks.

Method: immunoSEQ multiplex PCR; TCRdb's copy keeps in-frame clones and lacks some. Among fewer than 80,000 clones listed, approximately 90% were seen once. J is TRBJ1-1 and V is TRBV5-4; D not certain. The sample was CD4+ or CD8+ T cells sorted from blood, taken in a trial of the OX40 agonist ivuxolimab. This TCR derives from an adult with an advanced solid tumor such as melanoma, head and neck, liver or kidney cancer. CDR3 DNA: TGTGCCAGCAGCTTGAAACGGGGTGAAGCTTTCTTT. Its translation is CASSLKRGEAFF.